Included here is one T cell receptor beta chain sequence, with context. Its antigen remains unknown. Sequenced by immunoSEQ multiplex PCR; TCRdb stores in-frame clones only, minus some. The sample includes 95,000 to 150,000 clones, roughly 90% seen only once; the top ten take roughly 4%. This specimen comes from a study of T cell responses to AZD1222 COVID-19 vaccine. Findings and limits, study-wide: Donors were mostly white British, more females; clonal diversity possibly underestimated. Vaccination with two AZD1222 doses was followed by a rise in Spike-specific TCR breadth and depth. Among AZD1222 vaccinees, only five or six were seropositive at baseline.

The germline V and J ends were trimmed by 9 bases and 2 bases, with 19 bases remaining between them. This CDR3 comprises 15 residues. Germline CDR1 MNHEY, CDR2 SVGAGI. The specimen was peripheral blood, collected on day 0 of AZD1222 vaccination. V is TRBV6-5 and J is TRBJ2-5; D could derive from TRBD1 or TRBD2 (5 bases each). This receptor was identified in an adult in good health. CDR3 in DNA: TGTGCCAGTCAGGCCCCGGGACGGATTCAAGAGACCCAGTACTTC. Protein sequence: CASQAPGRIQETQYF.